This TCR beta chain came from a study of cytomegalovirus exposure and HLA in healthy donors listed by TCRdb under 2017. Some background on the complete study: An earlier analysis of approximately 640 of the donors reported 250 to 350 Gb of sequence data and roughly 110 million unique TCR beta sequences from roughly 180 million T cells. About 280 gigabases of sequencing data and around 85 million unique TCR sequences made up an early release that covered approximately 650 HLA-typed donors. Of the roughly 400 genotyped donors, around 81% fell in the genetic ancestry cluster associated with self-reported Caucasian donors. The study aimed to test whether cataloging public T cell receptors could reveal signatures of past pathogen exposure. The study used immunosequencing to profile the T cell repertoires of under 700 subjects and linked those repertoires to cytomegalovirus serostatus. In addition to the first cohort of approximately 670 subjects, a separate validation cohort of some 120 different subjects was used. High-throughput TCR immunosequencing, statistical association of individual TCRs with disease status, and machine learning were combined to predict cytomegalovirus infection status. In a later analysis, previously published TCR beta repertoires from 666 donors were re-analyzed and high-resolution HLA genotyping was added so that TCR occurrence patterns could be studied. Rather than drawing on any new phenotypic data, the later analysis identified candidate immune exposures from TCR beta sequences and the way those sequences occurred across donors. An earlier analysis of several hundred of the donors used high-throughput TCR beta sequencing to judge whether each TCR beta V gene segment behaved as functional or pseudogenic. Donor age, sex, ethnicity and CMV serostatus were compiled alongside the repertoire data. In a later genetic analysis, genome-wide SNP genotypes for about three fifths of the roughly 670 donors were used, and that subset was treated as a discovery cohort. All discovery cohort repertoires had been generated on a single sequencing platform. Class I and class II HLA loci were covered by the typing at four-digit resolution. The number of donors typed differed by locus, with roughly 629-640 for A, B, C, DRB1 and DQB1, 522 for DQA1, 600 to 610 for DPA1, and around 460 for DPB1. A handful of DR-DQ haplotypes were handled as single units for association and clustering because linkage in the cohort was strong. Among around 400 genotyped donors of the cohort, an average of around 240,000 unique TCR beta nucleotide sequences was sequenced per donor, of which roughly 18% were non-productive.

The library came from the immunoSEQ multiplex PCR assay. For the multiplex PCR, a mixture combining 60 forward primers for TCR Vbeta segments and 13 reverse primers for TCR Jbeta segments was used. A multiplex PCR assay on genomic DNA amplified the CDR3 region of rearranged TCR beta genes. Amplified TCR beta libraries were sequenced as 87-base-pair reads on the Illumina HiSeq System. In the original analysis: In a later analysis, roughly 80 million unique TCR beta chains were counted across the 666 repertoires, and approximately 11 million of these chains were shared by at least two donors. Raw reads were error-corrected and collapsed into unique sequences with a nearest-neighbor algorithm that merged closely related sequences to remove PCR and sequencing errors. Alignment of CDR3 sequences to IMGT reference sequences was used to assign V, D and J gene segments. Each retained sequence needed at least a six-nucleotide match to both a V gene segment and a J gene segment. Rearrangements were called productive when the CDR3 lacked stop codons and stayed in frame with V and J; all others were non-productive. Following IMGT convention, CDR3 was defined as the stretch from the second conserved V-encoded cysteine to the conserved J-encoded phenylalanine. The earlier analysis of some 550 of the donors excluded any sequence lacking an unambiguous match to a single V gene segment. An earlier analysis of almost 600 of the donors classified V segments as functional when productive rearrangements were above 56.7% and as segregating when the standard deviation between donors was above 5%. To diagnose cytomegalovirus status from the catalog of TCR beta chain sequences, a statistical classification framework was built. In a later analysis, V and J genes were assigned by comparing TCR nucleotide sequences against IMGT/GENE-DB human TR gene sequences. In a later analysis, CDR3 sequences and most-parsimonious VDJ recombination scenarios were assigned using the TCRdist pipeline. In a later analysis, each TCR beta chain was defined by its CDR3 amino acid sequence together with its V-gene family, and reads lacking a unique V-gene family were excluded. As a way to deal with suspected cross-contamination and a sequencing artifact, a later analysis dropped hundreds of nucleotide sequences that were highly shared and had low generation probability. In a later analysis, a clonal expansion index for each public chain was calculated from normalized within-repertoire ranks of inferred template counts. Generation probabilities in a later analysis came from a VDJ recombination model fitted to out-of-frame rearrangements, and those results were checked against IGoR. Hypergeometric tests were used in a later analysis to score TCR-TCR, TCR-HLA and TCR-CMV co-occurrence, with a repertoire-size bias correction applied to the TCR pairs. To estimate false discovery rates, a later analysis permuted the HLA or CMV assignments 20 times. In a later analysis, co-occurring TCRs were grouped with DBSCAN, and TCRdist sequence similarity was added when clustering was performed within HLA-allele-positive subsets. For co-occurrence clustering, repertoires with fewer than 30,000 or more than 120,000 public chains were excluded, along with five or six repertoires with anomalous nucleotide sharing. TCRdb carries this immuneACCESS record with in-frame sequences only. Its versions omit some clonotypes, under half of them owing to an unresolved V gene in the studies checked, with the rest unexplained. Clonal size and the V and J genes are those of that table, whereas D and trimming came from the DNA. The sample data list 150,000 or so clones, and about 88% of these were observed just once. Jointly, the top ten make up roughly 2.3% of the sample.

Broad study findings and their caveats: The study listed 150 to 200 TCR beta chains as associated with cytomegalovirus. Three of the identified cytomegalovirus-associated TCR beta chains were confirmed in vitro to be specific for cytomegalovirus antigens. Most TCR sequences were observed very rarely across donors, whereas some public TCRs were present in many individuals. A later analysis reported that several top co-occurrence clusters appeared linked to parvovirus B19, influenza, CMV and Epstein-Barr virus. A later analysis found that most CMV-associated TCR beta chains appeared HLA-restricted, with HLA associations seemingly driven largely by CMV exposure. Roughly uniform sequencing depth across donors was assumed in presence/absence analyses, although this assumption may not hold. Specific HLA alleles were associated with over 15,000 TCR beta sequences at a false discovery rate of 0.05 in a later analysis. According to the authors, the approach could potentially be generalized to other disease states and immunological phenotypes. A further reported finding was that TCR beta sequences accurately predicted the HLA-A and HLA-B alleles for most subjects in the first cohort. The 87-base-pair reads could not distinguish some IMGT-functional V segments, including TRBV6-2 and TRBV6-3, so those segments were excluded. In a later analysis, TCR association rates were found to vary across HLA loci, with the most associated TCRs seen for DRB1 alleles and the fewest for HLA-C alleles. A later genetic analysis associated a missense DCLRE1C variant with V-gene and J-gene trimming of TCR beta chains, and an independent cohort replicated the association. According to a later genetic analysis, donors in an Asian-associated ancestry cluster had fewer N-insertions in productive TCRs than the approximately 630-donor mean. The earlier analysis of approximately 540 of the donors excluded some 15 rarely observed V segments, including chromosome 9 orphons, because counts were too low. In this cohort, only TCR beta chains were sequenced, and detectable features were limited by the absence of alpha or paired-chain data. In a later analysis, HLA-associated TCR beta chains were found to be more clonally expanded and to have lower generation probabilities than equally common non-associated chains. When HLA alleles, especially DR and DQ, strongly co-occurred, attributing TCR associations to individual alleles was difficult. An earlier analysis of approximately 590 of the donors showed that most TCR beta V segments appeared in productive rearrangements either about 90% or about 30% of the time, which broadly matched IMGT annotations. A group of highly shared sequence variants was considered likely to be a technical artifact of the sequencing pipeline. Correlated functional status among segregating V segments might reflect linkage disequilibrium, but an unknown experimental factor could not be ruled out. The classifier was reported to diagnose cytomegalovirus status with high specificity and sensitivity in both the original cohort and the validation cohort. Immune exposure information for the cohort was limited to CMV serostatus. HLA typing was unavailable for some donors at each locus, so association tests used only the typed subset.

Of note for this clone: It lacks a known antigen. No base quality information exists; no much larger clone differs at one position.

From a lookup of the germline V gene (reference sequence), CDR1 and CDR2 are MNHEY and SMNVEV. The CDR3, cysteine through phenylalanine, is 14 amino acids long. Here the CDR3 DNA is all that survives: 42 bases in frame from base 1. V is pared back by 2 bases and J by 6 bases, with 14 bases lying between the germline termini. The cohort was made up of 500 to 850 healthy bone marrow donors. At the time of sampling, all cohort members were nominally healthy, though unrecorded immune exposures were likely present. The donor tested CMV seronegative, placing the donor among the 350 or so seronegative members of the cohort. Every donor gave a peripheral blood sample, and the peripheral blood mononuclear cells from that sample were used for TCR beta sequencing. The Qiagen DNeasy Blood Extraction Kit was used to extract genomic DNA from the blood cell samples.

The sequencing sample was made of PBMCs. The TCR was taken from a woman aged 18 to 35 in good health and CMV-seronegative. Recombination linked TRBV27 to TRBJ2-7; TRBD1 is perhaps the D gene, given 5 matching bases. CDR3 reads: CASSLGAVGGEQYF. The DNA sequence is TGTGCCAGCAGTTTAGGGGCAGTGGGTGGCGAGCAGTACTTC.